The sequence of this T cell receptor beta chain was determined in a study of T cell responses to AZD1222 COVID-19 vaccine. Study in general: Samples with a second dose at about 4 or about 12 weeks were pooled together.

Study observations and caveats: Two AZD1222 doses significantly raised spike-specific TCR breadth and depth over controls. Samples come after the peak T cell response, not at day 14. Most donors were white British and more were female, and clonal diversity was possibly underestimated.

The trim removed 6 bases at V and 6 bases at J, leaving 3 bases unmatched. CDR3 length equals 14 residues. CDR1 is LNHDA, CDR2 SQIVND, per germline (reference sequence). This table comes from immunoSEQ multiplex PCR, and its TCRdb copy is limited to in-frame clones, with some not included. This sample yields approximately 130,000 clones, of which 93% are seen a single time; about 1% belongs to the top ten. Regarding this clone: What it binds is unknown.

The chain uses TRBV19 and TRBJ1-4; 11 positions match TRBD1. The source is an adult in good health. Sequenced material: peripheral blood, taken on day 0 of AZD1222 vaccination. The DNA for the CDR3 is TGTGCCAGTAGCTGGGGACAGGGGGATGAAAAACTGTTTTTT. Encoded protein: CASSWGQGDEKLFF.